Given below is one TCR beta chain in context. Its specificity is unknown. Assay: immunoSEQ multiplex PCR; the TCRdb copy retains only in-frame clones and omits some. The sample consists of roughly 660,000 clones, less than 95% of them appearing once. The data stem from a study of shared clonotypes between healthy human individuals. Study results and caveats: Large depth notwithstanding, sorted-subset sequencing proved incomplete by rarefaction.

The sequence was collected from a young man in good health. Some clones in this sample may be carry-over from other donors' samples. The sequenced material came from memory CD8+ T cells from PBMCs. Subset meaning: CD45RO+ cells pooled with CCR7-negative TemRA cells.

The CDR3 loop reads CASSQERRQRNTEAFF. As DNA, the CDR3 is TGTGCCAGCAGCCAAGAACGGAGACAGCGGAACACTGAAGCTTTCTTT. The chain joins TRBV14 to TRBJ1-1, with a weak D call TRBD1 (5 bases). The germline V gene has CDR1 SGHDN and CDR2 FVKESK. Trimming shortened V by 0 bases and J by 1 base, and 12 bases separated the two germline ends. The CDR3 is 16 amino acids.